One and the same sample provided the 23 T cell receptor beta chains below, sequenced in a study of T cell changes during pregnancy in multiple sclerosis. Assay used: immunoSEQ multiplex PCR; TCRdb lists only in-frame clones, some missing. The sample gives about 72,000 clones, around 91% of which show up once; around 0.64% is in the top ten. Specimen: peripheral blood, collected in the third trimester of pregnancy. The receptors derive from a female donor in good health, enrolled as a control in a pregnancy study.

The rearrangement uses TRBV5-6 and TRBJ1-6, with 7 bases that match TRBD1. Germline CDR1 is SGHDT and CDR2 is YYEEEE. V shed 4 bases, J shed 10 bases, and the junction held 11 bases outside the gene matches. This CDR3 is built from 15 residues. CDR3 sequence reads: CASSLRQGSGSPLHF. CDR3 coding DNA: TGTGCCAGCAGCCTGAGACAGGGTTCGGGATCACCCCTCCACTTT. The variable domain in full, completed from reference TRBV5-6 and TRBJ1-6, reads DAGVTQSPTHLIKTRGQQVTLRCSPKSGHDTVSWYQQALGQGPQFIFQYYEEEERQRGNFPDRFSGHQFPNYSSELNVNALLLGDSALYLCASSLRQGSGSPLHFGNGTRLTVT.

This clone has a count of ten or more. This chain links TRBV6-4 with TRBJ2-2; 8 bases are a match to TRBD1. CDR1 and CDR2 (germline): MRHNA, SNTAGT. The CDR3 runs to 15 residues. V shed 2 bases, J shed 1 base, and the junction held 0 bases outside the gene matches. CDR3 residues: CASSDGQGNTGELFF. The CDR3 DNA is TGTGCCAGCAGTGACGGACAGGGGAACACCGGGGAGCTGTTTTTT.

V and J are TRBV19 and TRBJ2-7; tentative D call: TRBD2 (5 bases). CDR1 is LNHDA, CDR2 SQIVND, per germline (reference sequence). Trimming removed 6 bases from V and 5 bases from J, with 14 bases in between. The CDR3 is made up of 13 amino acids. The CDR3 DNA sequence: TGTGCCAGTAGCCCCCTTGGGAGCCACGAGCAGTACTTC. Its translation is CASSPLGSHEQYF.

The V and J genes are TRBV2 and TRBJ2-5; 14 bases agree with TRBD2. CDR3 size: 18 residues. Germline-derived CDR1 and CDR2 are SNHLY and FYNNEI. J was trimmed by 6 bases and V by 6 bases; bases with no gene match: 15. The CDR3 sequence is CASSLLNLGLAGVKTQYF. The CDR3 bases are TGTGCCAGCAGCTTACTTAACCTGGGACTAGCGGGGGTAAAGACCCAGTACTTC.

The rearrangement joins TRBV6-5 to TRBJ1-6; perhaps TRBD1 as D (6 bases). V gave up 6 bases and J gave up 4 bases, with 10 bases separating them. The CDR3 length is 14 residues. Germline V gene sequence: CDR1 MNHEY, CDR2 SVGAGI. The CDR3 DNA follows: TGTGCCAGCAGGTACAGGGAGTATAATTCACCCCTCCACTTT. This encodes CASRYREYNSPLHF.

The table lists this clone with a few counts. The chain uses TRBV30 and TRBJ1-1, with D tentatively TRBD1 (6 bases). The ends were cut back, 5 bases at V and 4 bases at J, with 11 bases in the middle. The germline V gene encodes CDR1 GTSNPN and CDR2 SVGIG (reference sequence). CDR3 length equals 12 residues. CDR3 loop: CAWAGDPTEAFF. The CDR3 DNA follows: TGTGCCTGGGCAGGGGATCCCACTGAAGCTTTCTTT.

The chain carries TRBV9 and TRBJ2-6, with 7 bases matching TRBD1. The V gene end was trimmed by 6 bases and the J gene end by 2 bases; junction bases not matched to a gene: 5. Germline assignment: CDR1 SGDLS and CDR2 YYNGEE. This CDR3 is 15 amino acids long. The DNA of the CDR3 is TGTGCCAGCAAGCCAGGGGGAGCTGGGGCCAACGTCCTGACTTTC. Amino acids: CASKPGGAGANVLTF. Combining the CDR3 with reference TRBV9 and TRBJ2-6 gives the whole variable domain DSGVTQTPKHLITATGQRVTLRCSPRSGDLSVYWYQQSLDQGLQFLIQYYNGEERAKGNILERFSAQQFPDLHSELNLSSLELGDSALYFCASKPGGAGANVLTFGAGSRLTVL.

The rearrangement joins TRBV7-2 to TRBJ1-5, with a possible D match to TRBD1 (5 bases). Trimming took 1 base from V and 1 from J, leaving 8 bases between them. The V gene's germline CDR1 is SGHTA and CDR2 FQGNSA. CDR3 length: 15 amino acids. Here the CDR3 DNA reads TGTGCCAGCAGCTTAGGGGGGGGAAGCAATCAGCCCCAGCATTTT. This codes for CASSLGGGSNQPQHF.

The chain carries TRBV30 and TRBJ2-5; TRBD2 is a possible D gene (5 bases). This CDR3 region has 13 residues. V was trimmed by 1 base and J by 2 bases, leaving 8 bases between them. Germline V CDR1 and CDR2: GTSNPN, SVGIG (reference sequence). In DNA, the CDR3 is TGTGCCTGGAGTGCCGGGATACAAGAGACCCAGTACTTC. Translation: CAWSAGIQETQYF.

The CDR3 coding sequence is TGTGCCAGCAGCTCGAGCGGAAACTCCTACGAGCAGTACTTC. Protein: CASSSSGNSYEQYF. This chain connects TRBV9 to TRBJ2-7, with D perhaps matching TRBD2 (5 bases). Germline CDR1 SGDLS, CDR2 YYNGEE. V gave up 4 bases and J gave up 0 bases, with 11 bases separating them. The CDR3 consists of 14 residues.

The chain recombines TRBV7-9 with TRBJ2-3, with 7 nucleotides matching TRBD1. This CDR3 comprises 17 residues. CDR1 and CDR2 (germline): SEHNR, FQNEAQ (reference sequence). V was pared by 4 bases and J by 7 bases, with 17 bases of the junction left unmatched. CDR3 region: CASSSGTASFLTNTQYF. CDR3 DNA: TGTGCCAGCAGCTCAGGGACAGCATCCTTCCTCACGAATACGCAGTATTTT.

CDR3 amino acids: CASSKEQDIGYGYTF. CDR3 in DNA: TGTGCCAGCAGCAAAGAACAGGATATCGGATATGGCTACACCTTC. The chain uses TRBV27 and TRBJ1-2; tentatively, D is TRBD1 (5 bases). V lost 6 bases to trimming and J lost 5 bases, with 19 bases between them. CDR1 and CDR2 from the germline V gene are MNHEY and SMNVEV (reference sequence). This CDR3 region has 15 residues.

The chain combines TRBV18 with TRBJ1-1, with D tentatively TRBD1 (5 bases). The V end lost 2 bases, the J end lost 2 bases, and 12 bases lay between the germline ends. Germline CDR1 is KGHSH and CDR2 is LQKENI. There are 15 residues in the CDR3. This CDR3 reads CASSPGQQLNTEAFF. The CDR3 coding sequence is TGTGCCAGCTCACCAGGACAACAATTAAACACTGAAGCTTTCTTT.

The chain carries TRBV14 and TRBJ2-7, with TRBD2 identical over 7 bases. V was clipped by 6 bases and J by 3 bases; unmatched bases: 5. Germline V gene sequence: CDR1 SGHDN, CDR2 FVKESK. The CDR3 consists of 13 residues. Here the CDR3 DNA reads TGTGCCAGCAGGAAGCGCGGGGGCTACGAGCAGTACTTC. Amino acid sequence: CASRKRGGYEQYF.

The chain couples TRBV7-2 to TRBJ1-5, with 7 nucleotides matching TRBD1. The CDR3 has 15 residues. Germline values: CDR1 SGHTA, CDR2 FQGNSA. The V gene end was trimmed by 3 bases and the J gene end by 4 bases; junction bases not matched to a gene: 6. The CDR3 region has the DNA TGTGCCAGCAGCTTCCCGGGACAGCATAATCAGCCCCAGCATTTT. This translates into CASSFPGQHNQPQHF.

In nucleotides, the CDR3 is TGTGCCAGCAGCTTCTCGGGAGGCCCTGGCACAGATACGCAGTATTTT. Encoded protein: CASSFSGGPGTDTQYF. The J gene is TRBJ2-3, the V gene TRBV7-9, with TRBD2 matching 7 bases. The CDR3 spans 16 residues. J was trimmed by 1 base and V by 3 bases; bases with no gene match: 7. From germline, CDR1 is SEHNR and CDR2 FQNEAQ (reference sequence).

The chain employs TRBV18 and TRBJ1-1; 7 bases are shared with TRBD1. CDR3 size: 14 residues. Looked up from germline, CDR1 is KGHSH and CDR2 is LQKENI. Trimming cost V 4 bases and J 3 bases; bases outside gene matches: 5. CDR3 protein: CASSQTGTDTEAFF. The DNA for the CDR3 is TGTGCCAGCTCACAGACAGGGACTGACACTGAAGCTTTCTTT.

The chain is built from TRBV7-2 and TRBJ2-7, with a weak D call TRBD2 (5 bases). Germline V gene data show CDR1 as SGHTA and CDR2 as FQGNSA. The length of the CDR3 is 12 residues. Deletions cut 2 bases from V and 3 bases from J, with 5 bases between. CDR3 sequence (DNA): TGTGCCAGCAGCTTAAGCGGCTACGAGCAGTACTTC. It is translated as CASSLSGYEQYF.

The chain recombines TRBV28 with TRBJ1-2; a possible D gene is TRBD1 (5 bases). The V gene's germline CDR1 is MDHEN and CDR2 SYDVKM. Deletions cut 6 bases from V and 8 bases from J, with 16 bases between. The CDR3 spans 13 residues. The CDR3 spells CASRLLSGYGYTF. In DNA, the CDR3 is TGTGCCAGCAGGCTTCTTTCAGGGTACGGCTACACCTTC.

The chain combines TRBV19 with TRBJ2-5; TRBD1 aligns across 7 bases. Germline V gene data show CDR1 as LNHDA and CDR2 as SQIVND (reference sequence). This CDR3 comprises 13 residues. The trim removed 6 bases at V and 3 bases at J, leaving 4 bases unmatched. This CDR3 is CASSGTVKETQYF. CDR3 sequence (DNA): TGTGCCAGTAGCGGGACAGTAAAAGAGACCCAGTACTTC.

The chain recombines TRBV29-1 with TRBJ2-1; D remains ambiguous. The V and J ends lost 4 bases and 7 bases respectively, with 11 bases between them. The V gene's germline CDR1 is SQVTM and CDR2 ANQGSEA. The CDR3 covers 12 residues. CDR3 sequence: CSVGPQANEQFF. The CDR3 nucleotides are TGCAGCGTTGGCCCCCAAGCTAATGAGCAGTTCTTC.

The chain carries TRBV6-5 and TRBJ1-2; D gene unclear. Trimming left V 4 bases short and J 0 bases short, with 15 bases between. CDR1 is MNHEY, CDR2 SVGAGI, per germline. This CDR3 comprises 16 residues. The CDR3 region is CASSFVGGPANYGYTF. In nucleotides, the CDR3 is TGTGCCAGCAGTTTCGTCGGAGGTCCGGCTAACTATGGCTACACCTTC.

The V gene is TRBV9, the J gene TRBJ1-2; the D gene is possibly TRBD1 (5 bases). V lost 2 bases, J lost 1 base, and 15 bases lay in between. Germline V gene lookup returns CDR1 SGDLS and CDR2 YYNGEE. CDR3 size: 16 residues. The CDR3 here is CASSVQGSAFNYGYTF. CDR3 DNA: TGTGCCAGCAGCGTCCAGGGAAGTGCGTTTAACTATGGCTACACCTTC.